Listed below are T cell receptor beta chains from one sample, sequenced in a study of cytotoxic CD8 clonotypes in ibrutinib-treated CLL. Profiled with immunoSEQ multiplex PCR; TCRdb holds only in-frame clones, not every one. Altogether over 95,000 clones are present, roughly 60% being singletons, with the ten largest covering approximately 35%. The material was PBMCs, obtained after 24 months of ibrutinib treatment. Receptor source: a human donor with chronic lymphocytic leukemia. Both conserved end residues are part of each CDR3. D genes are given only for firm matches. Clone size appears in some rows only: once, few, many, or a class for an expanded clone.

J gene: TRBJ2-7; clone size: once; D gene: TRBD1; V gene: TRBV29-1; CDR3 length: 16; CDR3 protein: CSVEDHGRGRIYEQYF; CDR3 DNA: TGCAGCGTTGAAGATCACGGCAGGGGGCGAATCTACGAGCAGTACTTC
J gene: TRBJ1-4; clone size: -; D gene: -; V gene: TRBV30; CDR3 length: 15; CDR3 protein: CAWSTQRGANEKLFF; CDR3 DNA: TGTGCCTGGAGCACCCAGAGGGGGGCGAATGAAAAACTGTTTTTT
J gene: TRBJ2-1; clone size: few; D gene: -; V gene: TRBV14; CDR3 length: 11; CDR3 protein: CASSQRNEQFF; CDR3 DNA: TGTGCCAGCAGCCAAAGAAATGAGCAGTTCTTC
J gene: TRBJ2-3; clone size: -; D gene: -; V gene: TRBV25-1; CDR3 length: 16; CDR3 protein: CASSEYTHGGADTQYF; CDR3 DNA: TGTGCCAGCAGTGAATATACCCACGGAGGGGCAGATACGCAGTATTTT
J gene: TRBJ2-2; clone size: -; D gene: -; V gene: TRBV19; CDR3 length: 14; CDR3 protein: CASSNRAPTGELFF; CDR3 DNA: TGTGCCAGTAGTAACCGGGCCCCCACCGGGGAGCTGTTTTTT
J gene: TRBJ2-3; clone size: -; D gene: -; V gene: TRBV29-1; CDR3 length: 12; CDR3 protein: CSVANSADTQYF; CDR3 DNA: TGCAGCGTTGCCAACAGCGCGGATACGCAGTATTTT
J gene: TRBJ2-5; clone size: -; D gene: -; V gene: TRBV10-3; CDR3 length: 14; CDR3 protein: CAISESGGRETQYF; CDR3 DNA: TGTGCCATCAGTGAGTCCGGGGGACGAGAGACCCAGTACTTC
J gene: TRBJ1-2; clone size: -; D gene: TRBD1; V gene: TRBV6-1; CDR3 length: 14; CDR3 protein: CASRWTGGWYGYTF; CDR3 DNA: TGTGCCAGCAGGTGGACAGGTGGCTGGTATGGCTACACCTTC
J gene: TRBJ1-4; clone size: -; D gene: -; V gene: TRBV6-5; CDR3 length: 14; CDR3 protein: CASSAQGRDEKLFF; CDR3 DNA: TGTGCCAGCAGCGCTCAGGGGAGGGATGAAAAACTGTTTTTT
J gene: TRBJ2-1; clone size: -; D gene: TRBD2; V gene: TRBV7-2; CDR3 length: 17; CDR3 protein: CASSLGGLAGPFNEQFF; CDR3 DNA: TGTGCCAGCAGCTTAGGGGGACTAGCGGGTCCCTTCAATGAGCAGTTCTTC
J gene: TRBJ1-3; clone size: few; D gene: -; V gene: TRBV30; CDR3 length: 11; CDR3 protein: CAWRSGDAIYF; CDR3 DNA: TGTGCCTGGAGGTCGGGGGATGCCATATATTTT
J gene: TRBJ1-5; clone size: -; D gene: TRBD1; V gene: TRBV7-8; CDR3 length: 14; CDR3 protein: CASSADRVRQPQHF; CDR3 DNA: TGTGCCAGCAGCGCAGACAGGGTACGCCAGCCCCAGCATTTT
J gene: TRBJ2-3; clone size: -; D gene: -; V gene: TRBV7-3; CDR3 length: 16; CDR3 protein: CASSLTARTDPDTQYF; CDR3 DNA: TGTGCCAGCAGCTTAACGGCTCGGACGGACCCAGATACGCAGTATTTT
J gene: TRBJ2-1; clone size: few; D gene: TRBD1; V gene: TRBV7-6; CDR3 length: 13; CDR3 protein: CASSALQGLEQFF; CDR3 DNA: TGTGCCAGCAGCGCACTACAGGGGCTTGAGCAGTTCTTC
J gene: TRBJ1-6; clone size: -; D gene: -; V gene: TRBV5-1; CDR3 length: 14; CDR3 protein: CASSPEGSRSPLHF; CDR3 DNA: TGCGCCAGCAGCCCGGAGGGGAGTAGGTCACCCCTCCACTTT
J gene: TRBJ2-1; clone size: -; D gene: TRBD2; V gene: TRBV28; CDR3 length: 15; CDR3 protein: CASISPAGGHNEQFF; CDR3 DNA: TGTGCCAGCATCTCCCCAGCGGGGGGCCACAATGAGCAGTTCTTC
J gene: TRBJ1-3; clone size: -; D gene: -; V gene: TRBV15; CDR3 length: 14; CDR3 protein: CATSRDLGNGAIYF; CDR3 DNA: TGTGCCACCAGCAGAGATCTGGGCAACGGAGCCATATATTTT
J gene: TRBJ1-3; clone size: once; D gene: TRBD1; V gene: TRBV27; CDR3 length: 15; CDR3 protein: CASSPTRTGGNTIYF; CDR3 DNA: TGTGCCAGCAGCCCAACCCGGACAGGTGGAAACACCATATATTTT
J gene: TRBJ2-7; clone size: -; D gene: -; V gene: TRBV11-3; CDR3 length: 12; CDR3 protein: CASSLQVNEQYF; CDR3 DNA: TGTGCCAGCAGCTTACAGGTGAACGAGCAGTACTTC
J gene: TRBJ2-3; clone size: -; D gene: TRBD1; V gene: TRBV25-1; CDR3 length: 17; CDR3 protein: CASSDPAGQGPTDTQYF; CDR3 DNA: TGTGCCAGCAGTGATCCAGCAGGACAGGGTCCCACAGATACGCAGTATTTT